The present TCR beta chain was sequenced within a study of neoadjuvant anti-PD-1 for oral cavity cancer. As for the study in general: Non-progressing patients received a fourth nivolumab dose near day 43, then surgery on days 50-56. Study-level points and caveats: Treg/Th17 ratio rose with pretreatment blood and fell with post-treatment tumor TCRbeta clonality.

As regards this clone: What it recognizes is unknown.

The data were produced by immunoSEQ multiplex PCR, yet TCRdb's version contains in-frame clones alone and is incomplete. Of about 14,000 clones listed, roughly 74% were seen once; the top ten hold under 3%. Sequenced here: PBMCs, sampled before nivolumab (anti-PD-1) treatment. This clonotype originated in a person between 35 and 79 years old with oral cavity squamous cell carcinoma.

The CDR3 sequence is CASSLLQGAGEQYF. In nucleotides, the CDR3 is TGCGCCAGCAGCTTGCTTCAGGGGGCCGGCGAGCAGTACTTC. This chain links TRBV5-1 with TRBJ2-7, with 8 bases identical to TRBD1. The J segment lost 6 bases and the V segment lost 1 base, leaving 6 bases of the junction unmatched. The length of the CDR3 is 14 residues. The germline V gene has CDR1 SGHRS and CDR2 YFSETQ.